A selection of T cell receptor beta chains follows, all from one sample in a study of cytomegalovirus exposure and HLA in healthy donors. Sequencing used immunoSEQ multiplex PCR; TCRdb keeps in-frame clones, though not all of them. Among about 200,000 clones listed, over 65% were seen once. Sequencing input: PBMCs. The receptor source for this set is a man aged 40-49 years in good health and CMV-seropositive. Each CDR3 is given with its conserved first and last residue. The order of the fields is J gene, clone size, V gene, D gene, CDR3 protein, CDR3 DNA. D genes are given only for firm matches. Part of the rows lack a size; the others show once, few, many or a class for expanded clones.

TRBJ2-5 | . | TRBV6-5 | TRBD1 | CATRTGPKETQYF | TGTGCCACCAGGACAGGGCCGAAAGAGACCCAGTACTTC
TRBJ2-2 | few | TRBV19 | . | CASSSAGELFF | TGTGCCTCATCTAGCGCAGGGGAGCTGTTTTTT
TRBJ2-7 | once | TRBV6-6 | TRBD2 | CASSYPPTWRGGEQYF | TGTGCCAGCAGTTACCCCCCTACTTGGAGGGGAGGGGAGCAGTACTTC
TRBJ2-7 | once | TRBV12-5 | TRBD2 | CASAGLADNYEQYF | TGTGCTAGTGCCGGACTAGCGGACAACTACGAGCAGTACTTC
TRBJ2-1 | once | TRBV7-9 | TRBD1 | CASSRRDRLYNEQFF | TGTGCCAGCAGCCGCCGGGACAGGTTGTACAATGAGCAGTTCTTC
TRBJ1-5 | . | TRBV2 | . | CASSASGGNQPQHF | TGTGCCAGCAGTGCCTCGGGAGGCAATCAGCCCCAGCATTTT
TRBJ1-3 | few | TRBV6-6 | . | CASSYEGNTIYF | TGTGCCAGCAGTTACGAGGGAAACACCATATATTTT
TRBJ2-5 | . | TRBV27 | TRBD2 | CASRLAGEETQYF | TGTGCCAGCAGACTAGCGGGAGAGGAGACCCAGTACTTC
TRBJ1-2 | . | TRBV4-3 | TRBD1 | CASSQERQGSGYTF | TGCGCCAGCAGCCAGGAGAGACAGGGAAGTGGCTACACCTTC
TRBJ1-6 | few | TRBV15 | TRBD1 | CATQTGSYNSPLHF | TGTGCCACCCAGACAGGGTCCTATAATTCACCCCTCCACTTT
TRBJ2-3 | . | TRBV4-1 | . | CASSSREDTQYF | TGCGCCAGCAGCTCCCGGGAGGATACGCAGTATTTT
TRBJ1-1 | once | TRBV9 | TRBD1 | CASSEGGQLMNTEAFF | TGTGCCAGCAGCGAGGGGGGACAGCTAATGAACACTGAAGCTTTCTTT